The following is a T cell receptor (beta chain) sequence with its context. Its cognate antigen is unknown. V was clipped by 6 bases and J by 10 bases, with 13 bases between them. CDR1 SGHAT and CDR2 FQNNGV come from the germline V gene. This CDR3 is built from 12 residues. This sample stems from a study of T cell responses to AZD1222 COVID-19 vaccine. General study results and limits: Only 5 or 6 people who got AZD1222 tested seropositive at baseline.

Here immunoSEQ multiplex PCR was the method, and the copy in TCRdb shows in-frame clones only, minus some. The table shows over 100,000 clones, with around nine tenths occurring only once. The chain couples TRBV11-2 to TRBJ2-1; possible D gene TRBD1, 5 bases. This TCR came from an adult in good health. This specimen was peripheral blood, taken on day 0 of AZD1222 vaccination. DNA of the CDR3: TGTGCCAGCAGTCCCCTTAGGGGCGAGCAGTTCTTC. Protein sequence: CASSPLRGEQFF.